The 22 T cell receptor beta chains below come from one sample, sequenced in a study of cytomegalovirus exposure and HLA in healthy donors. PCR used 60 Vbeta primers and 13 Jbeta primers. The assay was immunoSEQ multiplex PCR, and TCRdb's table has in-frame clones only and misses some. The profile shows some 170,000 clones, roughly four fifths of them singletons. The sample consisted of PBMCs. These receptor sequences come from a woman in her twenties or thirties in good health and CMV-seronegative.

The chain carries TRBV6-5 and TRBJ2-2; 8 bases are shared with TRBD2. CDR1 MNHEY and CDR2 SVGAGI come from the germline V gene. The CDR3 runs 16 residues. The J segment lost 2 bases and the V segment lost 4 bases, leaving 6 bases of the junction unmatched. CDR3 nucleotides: TGTGCCAGCAGTTTGCCCAGCGGGAGAAACACCGGGGAGCTGTTTTTT. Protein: CASSLPSGRNTGELFF.

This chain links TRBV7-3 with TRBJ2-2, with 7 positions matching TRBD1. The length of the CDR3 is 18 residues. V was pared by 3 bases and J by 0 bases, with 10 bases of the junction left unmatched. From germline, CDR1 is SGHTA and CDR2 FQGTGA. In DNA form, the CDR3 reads TGTGCCAGCAGCTTTGACGCCTTAACAGGGGCGAACACCGGGGAGCTGTTTTTT. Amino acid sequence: CASSFDALTGANTGELFF.

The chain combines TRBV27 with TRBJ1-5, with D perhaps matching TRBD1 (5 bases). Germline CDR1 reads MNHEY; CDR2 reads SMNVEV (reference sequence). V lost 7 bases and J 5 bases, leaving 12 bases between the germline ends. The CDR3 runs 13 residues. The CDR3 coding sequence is TGTGCCAGCAAGCTAGGAGGGGATCAGCCCCAGCATTTT. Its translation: CASKLGGDQPQHF.

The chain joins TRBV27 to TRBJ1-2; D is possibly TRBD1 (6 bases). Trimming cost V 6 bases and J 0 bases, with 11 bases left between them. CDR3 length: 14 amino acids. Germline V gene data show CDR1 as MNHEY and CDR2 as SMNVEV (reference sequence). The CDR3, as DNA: TGTGCCAGCAGCCATCAGGGGACTAACTATGGCTACACCTTC. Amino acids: CASSHQGTNYGYTF.

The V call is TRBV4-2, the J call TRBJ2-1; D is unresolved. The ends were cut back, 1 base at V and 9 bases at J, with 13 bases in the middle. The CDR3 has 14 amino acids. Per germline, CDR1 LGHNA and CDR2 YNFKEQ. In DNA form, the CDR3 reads TGTGCCAGCAGCCAAGTTGGCGGTAGGAGTGAGCAGTTCTTC. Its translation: CASSQVGGRSEQFF.

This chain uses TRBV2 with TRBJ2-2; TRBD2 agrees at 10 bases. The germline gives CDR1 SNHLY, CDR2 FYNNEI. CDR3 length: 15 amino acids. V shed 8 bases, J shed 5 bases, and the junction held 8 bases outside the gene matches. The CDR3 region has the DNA TGTGCCAGCGAGGCTAGCGGGAGAGGGACCGGGGAGCTGTTTTTT. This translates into CASEASGRGTGELFF.

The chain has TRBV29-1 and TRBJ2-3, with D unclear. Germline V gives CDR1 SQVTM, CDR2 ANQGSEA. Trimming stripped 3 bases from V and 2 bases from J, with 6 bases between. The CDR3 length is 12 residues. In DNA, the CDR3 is TGCAGCGTTGACCCGGTCACAGATACGCAGTATTTT. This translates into CSVDPVTDTQYF.

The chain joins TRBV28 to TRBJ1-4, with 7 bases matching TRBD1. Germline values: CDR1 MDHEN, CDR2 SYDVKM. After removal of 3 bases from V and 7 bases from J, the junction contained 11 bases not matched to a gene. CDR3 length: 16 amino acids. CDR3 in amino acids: CASSFAGTGAREKLFF. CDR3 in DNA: TGTGCCAGCAGTTTTGCGGGAACAGGGGCCCGTGAAAAACTGTTTTTT.

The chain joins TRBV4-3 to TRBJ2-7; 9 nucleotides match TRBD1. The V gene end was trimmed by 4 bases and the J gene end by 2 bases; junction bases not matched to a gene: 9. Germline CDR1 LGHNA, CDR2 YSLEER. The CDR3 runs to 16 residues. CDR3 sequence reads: CASSRIGTGTTYEQYF. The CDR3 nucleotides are TGCGCCAGCAGCCGAATCGGGACAGGGACCACCTACGAGCAGTACTTC.

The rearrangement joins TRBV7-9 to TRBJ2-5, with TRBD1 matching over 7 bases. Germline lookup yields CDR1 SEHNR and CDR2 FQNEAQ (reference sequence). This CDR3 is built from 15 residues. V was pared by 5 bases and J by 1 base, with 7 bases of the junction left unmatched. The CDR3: CASSNTRDSQETQYF. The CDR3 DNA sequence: TGTGCCAGCAGCAACACCCGGGACAGCCAAGAGACCCAGTACTTC.

CDR3 bases: TGTGCCAGCAGCGGGGGGCCTAGCGGGAGTCGGGAGCAGTACTTC. Its protein product is CASSGGPSGSREQYF. The chain employs TRBV14 and TRBJ2-7, with 10 bases fitting TRBD2. CDR1 is SGHDN, CDR2 FVKESK, per germline. The CDR3 loop spans 15 amino acids. After removal of 5 bases from V and 7 bases from J, the junction contained 11 bases not matched to a gene. Drawing the rest from reference TRBV14 and TRBJ2-7, the complete variable domain is EAGVTQFPSHSVIEKGQTVTLRCDPISGHDNLYWYRRVMGKEIKFLLHFVKESKQDESGMPNNRFLAERTGGTYSTLKVQPAELEDSGVYFCASSGGPSGSREQYFGPGTRLTVT.

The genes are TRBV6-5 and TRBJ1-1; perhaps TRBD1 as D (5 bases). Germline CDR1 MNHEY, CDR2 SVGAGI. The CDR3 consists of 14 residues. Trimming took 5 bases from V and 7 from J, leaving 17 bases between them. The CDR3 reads CASSRQRLHGEAFF. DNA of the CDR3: TGTGCCAGCAGTAGACAGAGGCTACACGGTGAAGCTTTCTTT.

The CDR3 DNA reads as TGTGCCTGGAGTTGGACTAGCGGGAGTAGGGGTGAGCAGTACTTC. This encodes CAWSWTSGSRGEQYF. The chain has TRBV30 and TRBJ2-7; TRBD2 aligns across 13 bases. V lost 2 bases and J lost 7; bases outside the gene matches: 8. The CDR3 runs 15 residues. From germline, CDR1 is GTSNPN and CDR2 SVGIG (reference sequence).

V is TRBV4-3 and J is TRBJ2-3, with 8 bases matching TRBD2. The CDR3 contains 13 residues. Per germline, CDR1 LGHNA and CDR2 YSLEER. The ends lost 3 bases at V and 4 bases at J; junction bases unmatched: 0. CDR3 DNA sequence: TGCGCCAGCAGCCAGACTAGCGCAGATACGCAGTATTTT. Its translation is CASSQTSADTQYF.

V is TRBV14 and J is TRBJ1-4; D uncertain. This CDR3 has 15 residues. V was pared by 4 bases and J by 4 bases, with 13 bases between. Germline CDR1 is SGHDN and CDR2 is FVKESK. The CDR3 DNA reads TGTGCCAGCAGCCGACCCCAGGACTTTAATGAAAAACTGTTTTTT. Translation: CASSRPQDFNEKLFF.

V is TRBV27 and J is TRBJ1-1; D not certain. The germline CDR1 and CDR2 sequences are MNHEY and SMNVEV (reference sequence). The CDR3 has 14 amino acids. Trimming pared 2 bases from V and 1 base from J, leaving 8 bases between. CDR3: CASSLQAWNTEAFF. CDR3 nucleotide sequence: TGTGCCAGCAGTTTACAGGCTTGGAACACTGAAGCTTTCTTT.

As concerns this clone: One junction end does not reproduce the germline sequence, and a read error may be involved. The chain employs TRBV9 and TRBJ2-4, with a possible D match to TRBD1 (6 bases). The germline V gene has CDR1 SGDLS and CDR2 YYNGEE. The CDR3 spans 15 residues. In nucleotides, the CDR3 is TGTGCCAGCAGCAGAATGACAGGAGCCAAAAACAGTCAGTACTTC. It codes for CASSRMTGAKNSQYF.

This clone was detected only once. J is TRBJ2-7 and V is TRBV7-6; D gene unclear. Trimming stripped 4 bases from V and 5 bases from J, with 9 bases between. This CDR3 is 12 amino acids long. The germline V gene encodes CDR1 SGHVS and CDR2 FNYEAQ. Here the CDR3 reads CASSSVVHEQYF. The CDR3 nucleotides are TGTGCCAGCAGCTCGGTCGTCCACGAGCAGTACTTC.

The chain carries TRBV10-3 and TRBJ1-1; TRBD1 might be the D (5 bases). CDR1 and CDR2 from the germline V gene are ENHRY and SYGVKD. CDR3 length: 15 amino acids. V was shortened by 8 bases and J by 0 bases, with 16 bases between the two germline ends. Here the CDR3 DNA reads TGTGCCATCGGCGGGGGAGGGGACCTGAACACTGAAGCTTTCTTT. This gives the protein CAIGGGGDLNTEAFF.

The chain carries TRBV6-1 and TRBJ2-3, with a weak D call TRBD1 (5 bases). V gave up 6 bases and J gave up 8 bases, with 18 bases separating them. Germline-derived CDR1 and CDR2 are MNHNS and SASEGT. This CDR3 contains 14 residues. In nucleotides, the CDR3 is TGTGCCAGCAGCGACAGAGGTTGGGGTGGTACGCAGTATTTT. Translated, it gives CASSDRGWGGTQYF.

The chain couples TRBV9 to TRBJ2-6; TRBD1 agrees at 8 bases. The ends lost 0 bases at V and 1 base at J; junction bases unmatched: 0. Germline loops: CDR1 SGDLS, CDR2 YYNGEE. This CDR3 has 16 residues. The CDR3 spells CASSVGDRSGANVLTF. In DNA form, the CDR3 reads TGTGCCAGCAGCGTAGGGGACAGGTCTGGGGCCAACGTCCTGACTTTC.

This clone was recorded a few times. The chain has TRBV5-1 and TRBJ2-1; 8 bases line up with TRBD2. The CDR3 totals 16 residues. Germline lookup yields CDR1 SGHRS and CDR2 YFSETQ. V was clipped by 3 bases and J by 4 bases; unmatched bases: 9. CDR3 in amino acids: CASSSREGNSYNEQFF. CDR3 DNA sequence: TGCGCCAGCAGCTCACGGGAGGGCAACTCTTACAATGAGCAGTTCTTC.